This T cell receptor beta chain was found in a study of cytomegalovirus exposure and HLA in healthy donors. Here immunoSEQ multiplex PCR was the method, and the copy in TCRdb shows in-frame clones only, minus some. The table has over 250,000 clones, roughly 87% seen once. For this clone: The antigen is unknown.

Notes on the study in general: Associated with cytomegalovirus, according to the listing, were fewer than 200 TCR beta chains.

V gave up 6 bases and J gave up 3 bases, with 23 bases separating them. CDR3 length: 17 amino acids. From germline, CDR1 is SGDLS and CDR2 YYNGEE. These donors were members of the approximately 110-subject validation cohort, a group separate from the roughly 670-subject first cohort. V and J are TRBV9 and TRBJ2-3; D may match TRBD1 or TRBD2 (6 bases each). The receptor's source is a woman in her 30s in good health and CMV-seropositive. The specimen sequenced was PBMCs. CDR3 DNA: TGTGCCAGCACGAAGGGTTCGGGGGCCTTTAGTACAGATACGCAGTATTTT. It translates to CASTKGSGAFSTDTQYF.